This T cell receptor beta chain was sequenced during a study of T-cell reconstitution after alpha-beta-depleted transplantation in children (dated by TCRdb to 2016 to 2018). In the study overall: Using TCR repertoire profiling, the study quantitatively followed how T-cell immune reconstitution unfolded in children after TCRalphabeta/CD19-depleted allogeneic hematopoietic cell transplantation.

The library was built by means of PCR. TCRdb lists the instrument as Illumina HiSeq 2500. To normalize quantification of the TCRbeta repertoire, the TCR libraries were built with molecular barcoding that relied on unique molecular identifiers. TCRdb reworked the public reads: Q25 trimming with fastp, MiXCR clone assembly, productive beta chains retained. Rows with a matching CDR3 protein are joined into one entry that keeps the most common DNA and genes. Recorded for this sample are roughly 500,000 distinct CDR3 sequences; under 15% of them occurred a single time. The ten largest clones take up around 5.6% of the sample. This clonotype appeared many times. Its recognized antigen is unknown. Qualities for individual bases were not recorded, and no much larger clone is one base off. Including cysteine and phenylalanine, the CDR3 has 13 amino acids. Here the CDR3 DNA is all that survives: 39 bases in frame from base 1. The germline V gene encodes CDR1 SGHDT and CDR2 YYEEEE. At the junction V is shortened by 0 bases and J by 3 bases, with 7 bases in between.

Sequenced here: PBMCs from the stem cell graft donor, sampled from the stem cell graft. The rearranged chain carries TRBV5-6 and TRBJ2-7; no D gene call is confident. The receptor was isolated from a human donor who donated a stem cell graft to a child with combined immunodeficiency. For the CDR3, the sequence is CASSLDSYYEQYF. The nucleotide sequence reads TGTGCCAGCAGCTTGGACAGTTACTACGAGCAGTACTTC.